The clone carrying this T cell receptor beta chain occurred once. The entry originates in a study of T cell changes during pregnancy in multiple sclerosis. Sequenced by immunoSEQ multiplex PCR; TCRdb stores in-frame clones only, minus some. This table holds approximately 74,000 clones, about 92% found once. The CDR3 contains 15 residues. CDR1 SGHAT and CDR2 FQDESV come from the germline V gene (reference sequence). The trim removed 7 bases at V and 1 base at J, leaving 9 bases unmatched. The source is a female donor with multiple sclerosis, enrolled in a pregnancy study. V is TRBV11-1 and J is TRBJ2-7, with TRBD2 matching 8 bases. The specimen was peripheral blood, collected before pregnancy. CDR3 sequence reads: CASTGLAGRSYEQYF. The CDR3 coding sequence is TGTGCCAGCACTGGACTAGCAGGACGATCCTACGAGCAGTACTTC.